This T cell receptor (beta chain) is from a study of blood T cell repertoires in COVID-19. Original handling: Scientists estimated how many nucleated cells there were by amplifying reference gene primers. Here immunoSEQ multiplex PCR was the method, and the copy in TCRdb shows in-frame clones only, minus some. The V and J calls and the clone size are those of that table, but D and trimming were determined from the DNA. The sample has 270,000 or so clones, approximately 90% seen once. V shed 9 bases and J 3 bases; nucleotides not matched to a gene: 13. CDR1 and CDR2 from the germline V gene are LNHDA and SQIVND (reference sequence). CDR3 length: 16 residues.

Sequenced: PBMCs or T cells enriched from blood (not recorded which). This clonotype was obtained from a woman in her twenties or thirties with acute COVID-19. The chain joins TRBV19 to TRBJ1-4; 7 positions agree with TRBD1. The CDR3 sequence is CASTNPRGGSNEKLFF. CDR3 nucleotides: TGTGCCAGCACGAACCCCAGAGGGGGCTCTAATGAAAAACTGTTTTTT.